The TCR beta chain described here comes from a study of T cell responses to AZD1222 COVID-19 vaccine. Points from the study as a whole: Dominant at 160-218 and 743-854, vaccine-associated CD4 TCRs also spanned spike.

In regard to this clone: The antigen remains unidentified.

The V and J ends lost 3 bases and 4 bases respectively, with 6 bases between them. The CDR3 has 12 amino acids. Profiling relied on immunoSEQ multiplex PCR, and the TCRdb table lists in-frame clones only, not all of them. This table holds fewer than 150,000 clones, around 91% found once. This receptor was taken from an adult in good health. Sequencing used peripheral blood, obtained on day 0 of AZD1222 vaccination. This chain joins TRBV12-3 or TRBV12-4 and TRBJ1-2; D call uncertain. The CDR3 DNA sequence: TGTGCCAGCAGTTTGGACCTCTATGGCTACACCTTC. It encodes CASSLDLYGYTF.